The clone carrying this TCR beta chain appeared a few times. This sample is drawn from a study of response to subunit inactivated influenza vaccine. TCRdb called the RT-PCR reads again in MiXCR, with one record for every CDR3 protein. Of about 500,000 distinct CDR3 sequences in the sample, roughly 7.6% were seen once. From germline, CDR1 is LGHDT and CDR2 YNNKEL (reference sequence). Trimming removed 2 bases from V and 15 bases from J; junction bases left unmatched: 13. The CDR3 is 14 residues long. The chain combines TRBV3-1 with TRBJ2-1, with 7 bases matching TRBD2. The clonotype originates from a man between 50 and 75 years old who received an inactivated influenza vaccine. The sequences come from PBMCs from blood, collected less than 30 months after vaccination. As DNA, the CDR3 is TGTGCCAGCAGCCAATTGGGAAAGGGCGGGAGTACGTTCTTC. Translated: CASSQLGKGGSTFF.